Below are 24 T cell receptor beta chains sequenced from a single sample in a study of CD4 T cells in relation to SARS-CoV-2 and coronaviruses. Sequencing used immunoSEQ multiplex PCR; TCRdb keeps in-frame clones, though not all of them. This table has tens of thousands of clones, approximately 84% appearing once. These receptors are not linked to any known antigen. Sequencing was performed on naive CD4+ T cells from PBMCs, cultured in vitro. Specified subset: naive CD4+ T cells isolated by negative enrichment. The receptor source for this set is an adult with COVID-19.

This clone was counted once. The V call is TRBV6-6, the J call TRBJ2-7; D remains unclear. Looked up from germline, CDR1 is MNHNY and CDR2 is SVGAGI (reference sequence). Trimming pared 2 bases from V and 2 bases from J, leaving 10 bases between. The CDR3 extends over 14 amino acids. The CDR3 sequence is CASSYMGTPYEQYF. The CDR3 DNA sequence: TGTGCCAGCAGTTACATGGGAACCCCCTACGAGCAGTACTTC.

This clone came up a few times. V is TRBV2 and J is TRBJ2-2; D is uncertain. Trimming removed 6 bases at V and 0 bases at J, with 11 bases between. The germline V gene encodes CDR1 SNHLY and CDR2 FYNNEI. The CDR3 runs 15 residues. CDR3 bases: TGTGCCAGCAGCCTCCTAATCGCGAACACCGGGGAGCTGTTTTTT. Amino acid sequence: CASSLLIANTGELFF.

V gene TRBV28 combines with J gene TRBJ2-2, with D maybe TRBD1 (5 bases). The V end lost 6 bases, the J end lost 6 bases, and 8 bases lay between the germline ends. The germline V gene has CDR1 MDHEN and CDR2 SYDVKM. The CDR3 totals 12 residues. The CDR3 is CASRQAPGELFF. The CDR3 nucleotides are TGTGCCAGCAGACAGGCCCCCGGGGAGCTGTTTTTT.

This chain connects TRBV2 to TRBJ2-5; 7 bases align to TRBD2. The J segment lost 1 base and the V segment lost 7 bases, leaving 6 bases of the junction unmatched. Germline V gene data show CDR1 as SNHLY and CDR2 as FYNNEI. The CDR3 contains 14 residues. CDR3 nucleotide sequence: TGTGCCAGCAAAGCGGGAAGGCCCCAAGAGACCCAGTACTTC. It codes for CASKAGRPQETQYF. The entire variable domain, with the rest obtained from reference TRBV2 and TRBJ2-5, is as follows: EPEVTQTPSHQVTQMGQEVILRCVPISNHLYFYWYRQILGQKVEFLVSFYNNEISEKSEIFDDQFSVERPDGSNFTLKIRSTKLEDSAMYFCASKAGRPQETQYFGPGTRLLVL.

V usage is TRBV3-1 (or the pseudogene TRBV3-2) and J usage is TRBJ2-7, with TRBD2 identical over 12 bases. Per the germline V gene, CDR1 is LGHDT and CDR2 is YNNKEL (reference sequence). J gave up 11 bases and V 0 bases, and 8 bases lay outside the gene matches. CDR3 length equals 15 residues. The CDR3 DNA sequence: TGTGCCAGCAGCCAAGATCTAGCGGGAGGGCCAAGAAAGTACTTC. Protein sequence: CASSQDLAGGPRKYF.

The V gene is TRBV19, the J gene TRBJ2-1, with TRBD1 matching over 11 bases. The CDR3 length is 17 residues. V shed 3 bases, J shed 4 bases, and the junction held 8 bases outside the gene matches. CDR1 LNHDA and CDR2 SQIVND come from the germline V gene (reference sequence). CDR3 sequence: CASSMGFGTGGYNEQFF. Here the CDR3 DNA reads TGTGCCAGTAGTATGGGGTTCGGGACAGGGGGTTACAATGAGCAGTTCTTC.

This chain links TRBV6-2 or TRBV6-3 with TRBJ2-3, with D perhaps TRBD2 (6 bases). The CDR3 is made up of 14 amino acids. Trimming stripped 6 bases from V and 2 bases from J, with 12 bases between. Germline-derived CDR1 and CDR2 are MNHEY and SVGEGT. The DNA of the CDR3 is TGTGCCAGCAGCGGGAGACTAGTCACAGATACGCAGTATTTT. It codes for CASSGRLVTDTQYF.

V is TRBV28 and J is TRBJ2-5; D is ambiguous. The CDR3 is made up of 13 amino acids. V was shortened by 4 bases and J by 1 base, with 7 bases between the two germline ends. Germline loops: CDR1 MDHEN, CDR2 SYDVKM. CDR3 amino acids: CASSSQSQETQYF. The CDR3 DNA reads TGTGCCAGCAGTTCCCAATCCCAAGAGACCCAGTACTTC.

V gene TRBV18 combines with J gene TRBJ2-6; D gene unclear. This CDR3 has 15 amino acids. CDR1 is KGHSH, CDR2 LQKENI, per germline. Trimming pared 3 bases from V and 1 base from J, leaving 7 bases between. The CDR3 here is CASSPPLSGANVLTF. In DNA, the CDR3 is TGTGCCAGCTCACCTCCCCTATCTGGGGCCAACGTCCTGACTTTC.

The chain has TRBV7-9 and TRBJ2-5; D call uncertain. Germline lookup yields CDR1 SEHNR and CDR2 FQNEAQ (reference sequence). The CDR3 contains 15 residues. The V gene lost 1 base and the J gene lost 2 bases, with 11 bases spanning the gap. The CDR3 region has the DNA TGTGCCAGCAGCTTAGTGTCAGGATCTCAAGAGACCCAGTACTTC. Translated: CASSLVSGSQETQYF.

The chain uses TRBV3-1 (or the pseudogene TRBV3-2) and TRBJ1-1, with a weak D call TRBD1 (5 bases). This CDR3 is built from 13 residues. V lost 8 bases and J lost 1, with 11 bases in between. Germline CDR1 LGHDT, CDR2 YNNKEL (reference sequence). CDR3 loop: CASRGTANTEAFF. The CDR3 region has the DNA TGTGCCAGCCGTGGGACGGCGAACACTGAAGCTTTCTTT.

The V call is TRBV28, the J call TRBJ2-7, with D perhaps matching TRBD1 (6 bases). The CDR3 length is 15 residues. The germline gives CDR1 MDHEN, CDR2 SYDVKM. With 5 bases removed from V and 2 bases from J, the gap between germline ends came to 16 bases. The CDR3 loop reads CASSLPGTRTYEQYF. CDR3 bases: TGTGCCAGCAGTCTTCCCGGGACACGAACCTACGAGCAGTACTTC.

The V gene is TRBV19, the J gene TRBJ2-1; D remains unclear. The V gene lost 2 bases and the J gene lost 6 bases, with 5 bases spanning the gap. There are 12 residues in the CDR3. Per the germline V gene, CDR1 is LNHDA and CDR2 is SQIVND (reference sequence). The CDR3 sequence: CASSIRSNEQFF. The CDR3 coding sequence is TGTGCCAGTAGTATAAGGTCCAATGAGCAGTTCTTC. Full variable domain (rest looked up from reference TRBV19 and TRBJ2-1): DGGITQSPKYLFRKEGQNVTLSCEQNLNHDAMYWYRQDPGQGLRLIYYSQIVNDFQKGDIAEGYSVSREKKESFPLTVTSAQKNPTAFYLCASSIRSNEQFFGPGTRLTVL.

A single count supports this clone. This rearrangement joins TRBV7-9 to TRBJ2-3; unclear D gene. The V end was cut by 4 bases, the J end by 3 bases, with 5 bases between. The CDR3 is 12 amino acids. Germline assignment: CDR1 SEHNR and CDR2 FQNEAQ (reference sequence). CDR3 bases: TGTGCCAGCAGCTCAATTACAGATACGCAGTATTTT. It is translated as CASSSITDTQYF. Full variable domain (outside the CDR3, taken from reference TRBV7-9 and TRBJ2-3): DTGVSQNPRHKITKRGQNVTFRCDPISEHNRLYWYRQTLGQGPEFLTYFQNEAQLEKSRLLSDRFSAERPKGSFSTLEIQRTEQGDSAMYLCASSSITDTQYFGPGTRLTVL.

V and J are TRBV20-1 and TRBJ1-2, with unresolved D. The CDR3 covers 10 residues. Germline loops: CDR1 DFQATT, CDR2 SNEGSKA (reference sequence). V gave up 6 bases and J gave up 6 bases, with 8 bases separating them. The CDR3 coding sequence is TGCAGTGCCCGACGCAATGGCTACACCTTC. Amino acid sequence: CSARRNGYTF.

The chain joins TRBV25-1 to TRBJ2-6; D unclear. Germline V lookup: CDR1 MGHDK, CDR2 SYGVNS. CDR3 size: 13 residues. Trimming removed 7 bases from V and 2 bases from J, with 6 bases in between. CDR3 coding DNA: TGTGCCAGCATGTTCCCTGGGGCCAACGTCCTGACTTTC. It specifies CASMFPGANVLTF.

CDR3 sequence: CATTGWGQPQHF. In DNA, the CDR3 is TGTGCCACCACAGGGTGGGGTCAGCCCCAGCATTTT. This chain joins TRBV12-3 or TRBV12-4 and TRBJ1-5, with a weak D call TRBD1 (6 bases). The CDR3 is made up of 12 amino acids. Trimming left V 10 bases short and J 6 bases short, with 13 bases between.

The rearrangement links TRBV6-2 or TRBV6-3 to TRBJ1-1; TRBD1 might be the D (6 bases). CDR3 size: 14 residues. V dropped 5 bases and J dropped 4 bases, with 14 bases sitting between them. Germline V lookup: CDR1 MNHEY, CDR2 SVGEGT. As DNA, the CDR3 is TGTGCCAGCAGTCCACAGGGATTCGGCACTGAAGCTTTCTTT. Translating it yields CASSPQGFGTEAFF.

The chain is built from TRBV5-1 and TRBJ2-7; D is possibly TRBD1 (5 bases). This CDR3 spans 13 amino acids. The germline V gene has CDR1 SGHRS and CDR2 YFSETQ. V lost 0 bases, J lost 3 bases, and 7 bases lay in between. CDR3 nucleotide sequence: TGCGCCAGCAGCTTGGGACAGAGCTACGAGCAGTACTTC. Amino acids: CASSLGQSYEQYF.

The gene calls are TRBV18 and TRBJ1-5; D ambiguous. Trimming removed 2 bases at V and 5 bases at J, with 7 bases between. Germline CDR1 is KGHSH and CDR2 is LQKENI. There are 13 residues in the CDR3. CDR3 nucleotides: TGTGCCAGCTCACCAGCTTGGGATCAGCCCCAGCATTTT. Amino acids: CASSPAWDQPQHF.

This clone has more than one count but fewer than ten. This rearrangement joins TRBV19 to TRBJ1-1; TRBD1 agrees at 8 bases. V shed 5 bases and J 1 base; nucleotides not matched to a gene: 6. The CDR3 is 15 residues long. CDR1 and CDR2 (germline): LNHDA, SQIVND (reference sequence). This CDR3 is CASSGSGQANTEAFF. For the CDR3, the DNA is TGTGCCAGTAGTGGTTCGGGACAGGCGAACACTGAAGCTTTCTTT.

This clone was picked up one time. The rearrangement uses TRBV6-6 and TRBJ1-2; D remains unclear. Germline lookup yields CDR1 MNHNY and CDR2 SVGAGI (reference sequence). Trimming removed 0 bases at V and 3 bases at J, with 14 bases between. This CDR3 region has 16 residues. In DNA, the CDR3 is TGTGCCAGCAGTTACTCAGGCCGAGAACTAGACTATGGCTACACCTTC. Translation: CASSYSGRELDYGYTF.

J is TRBJ1-1 and V is TRBV7-2; 7 bases map to TRBD1. Germline V gene sequence: CDR1 SGHTA, CDR2 FQGNSA. Trimming cost V 5 bases and J 0 bases; bases outside gene matches: 12. The CDR3 contains 17 residues. The CDR3 sequence: CASSLRRGQALNTEAFF. The CDR3 DNA is TGTGCCAGCAGCCTAAGACGAGGACAGGCTTTGAACACTGAAGCTTTCTTT.

The chain uses TRBV7-8 and TRBJ1-1; maybe TRBD1 (6 bases). The CDR3 runs to 15 residues. CDR1 is SGHVS, CDR2 FQNEAQ, per germline. Between the trimmed V and J ends, which lost 6 bases and 0 bases, there was a span of 14 bases. CDR3 loop: CASRYREGLNTEAFF. The CDR3 DNA is TGTGCCAGCAGATACAGGGAGGGCCTGAACACTGAAGCTTTCTTT.